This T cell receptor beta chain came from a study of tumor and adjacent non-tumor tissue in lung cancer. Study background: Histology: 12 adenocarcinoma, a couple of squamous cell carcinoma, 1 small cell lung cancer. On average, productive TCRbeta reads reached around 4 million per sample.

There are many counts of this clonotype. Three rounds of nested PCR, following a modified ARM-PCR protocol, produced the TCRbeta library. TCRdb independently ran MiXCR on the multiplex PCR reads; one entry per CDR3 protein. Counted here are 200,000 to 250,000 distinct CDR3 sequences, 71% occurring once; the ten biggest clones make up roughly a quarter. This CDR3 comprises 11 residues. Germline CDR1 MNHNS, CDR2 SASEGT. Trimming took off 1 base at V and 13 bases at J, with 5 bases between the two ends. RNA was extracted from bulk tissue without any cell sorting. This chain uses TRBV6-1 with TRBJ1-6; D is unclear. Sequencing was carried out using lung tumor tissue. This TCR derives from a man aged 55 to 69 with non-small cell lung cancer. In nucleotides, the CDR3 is TGTGCCAGCAGTGAAGTCCCTCCCCTCCACTTT. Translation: CASSEVPPLHF.